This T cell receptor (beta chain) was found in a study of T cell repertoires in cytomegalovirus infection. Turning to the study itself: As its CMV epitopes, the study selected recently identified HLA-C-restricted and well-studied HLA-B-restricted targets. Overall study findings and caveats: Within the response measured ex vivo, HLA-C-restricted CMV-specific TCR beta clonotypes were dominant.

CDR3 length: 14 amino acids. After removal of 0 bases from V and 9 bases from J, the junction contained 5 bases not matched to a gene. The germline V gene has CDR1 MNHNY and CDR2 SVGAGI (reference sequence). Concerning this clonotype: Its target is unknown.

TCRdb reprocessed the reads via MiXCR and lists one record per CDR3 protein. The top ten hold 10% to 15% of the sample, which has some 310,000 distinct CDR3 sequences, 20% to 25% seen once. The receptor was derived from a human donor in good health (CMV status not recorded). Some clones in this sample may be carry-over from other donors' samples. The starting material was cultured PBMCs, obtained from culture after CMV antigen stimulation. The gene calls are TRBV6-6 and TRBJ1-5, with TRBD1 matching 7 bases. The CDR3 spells CASSYSEGALPQHF. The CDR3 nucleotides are TGTGCCAGCAGTTACTCAGAGGGGGCCTTGCCCCAGCATTTT.